The next 32 T cell receptor beta chains were all read from a single sample in a study of cytomegalovirus exposure and HLA in healthy donors. The PCR employed 60 Vbeta primers together with 13 Jbeta primers. Produced via immunoSEQ multiplex PCR; TCRdb's table is partial and in-frame only. The sample has around 140,000 clones, approximately 72% seen once. The sequenced material came from PBMCs. The receptors stem from a woman in her sixties in good health and CMV-seronegative.

The rearrangement uses TRBV28 and TRBJ1-2; D is ambiguous. The CDR3 has 14 amino acids. The ends were cut back, 4 bases at V and 7 bases at J, with 16 bases in the middle. Germline CDR1 and CDR2: MDHEN and SYDVKM. This chain's CDR3 is CASSSGGRGRGYTF. The CDR3 bases are TGTGCCAGCAGTTCCGGAGGGCGCGGTCGTGGCTACACCTTC.

This chain links TRBV6-4 with TRBJ2-7, with 10 bases that match TRBD1. V dropped 6 bases and J dropped 0; count of bases not matched to a gene: 5. There are 15 residues in the CDR3. In germline, CDR1 is MRHNA, CDR2 SNTAGT. CDR3 sequence: CASSKGQGGSYEQYF. CDR3 nucleotide sequence: TGTGCCAGCAGCAAAGGACAGGGGGGCTCCTACGAGCAGTACTTC.

The V gene is TRBV4-1, the J gene TRBJ2-7; no definite D call. Trimming removed 4 bases from V and 3 bases from J, with 7 bases in between. This CDR3 contains 12 residues. Germline V gene data show CDR1 as MGHRA and CDR2 as YSYEKL. CDR3 in DNA: TGCGCCAGCAGCCCTGGCGGCTACGAGCAGTACTTC. This translates into CASSPGGYEQYF.

This chain uses TRBV5-5 with TRBJ2-2; D gene unclear. The length of the CDR3 is 14 residues. Trimming took off 3 bases at V and 5 bases at J, with 11 bases between the two ends. Germline CDR1 and CDR2: SGHKS and YYEKEE (reference sequence). The CDR3 loop is CASSSLAFTGELFF. The CDR3 DNA is TGTGCCAGCAGCTCCCTCGCGTTTACCGGGGAGCTGTTTTTT.

The chain's CDR3 is CASSIQGTSGRAIYEQYF. CDR3 sequence (DNA): TGTGCCAGCAGCATACAGGGGACTAGCGGGAGGGCCATCTACGAGCAGTACTTC. This chain connects TRBV7-8 to TRBJ2-7; 16 nucleotides align to TRBD2. Germline V gene lookup returns CDR1 SGHVS and CDR2 FQNEAQ. The V segment lost 5 bases and the J segment 3 bases; nucleotides outside the gene matches: 10. The CDR3 length is 18 residues.

Only one count was recorded for this clone. The chain employs TRBV11-3 and TRBJ2-1; 15 bases are shared with TRBD2. CDR1 SGHNT and CDR2 YENEEA come from the germline V gene. V trimming: 3 bases; J trimming: 4 bases; junction bases outside the gene matches: 7. The CDR3 is made up of 18 amino acids. The CDR3 DNA reads as TGTGCCAGCAGCTTTTCCGGGACTAGCGGGAGGACGTACAATGAGCAGTTCTTC. Its translation: CASSFSGTSGRTYNEQFF.

The rearrangement joins TRBV9 to TRBJ2-5; D remains unclear. Trimming left V 3 bases short and J 3 bases short, with 9 bases between. Germline assignment: CDR1 SGDLS and CDR2 YYNGEE. The length of the CDR3 is 13 residues. Here the CDR3 DNA reads TGTGCCAGCAGCGGGAGTCGGGAAGAGACCCAGTACTTC. Translation gives CASSGSREETQYF. The entire variable domain, with the rest obtained from reference TRBV9 and TRBJ2-5, is as follows: DSGVTQTPKHLITATGQRVTLRCSPRSGDLSVYWYQQSLDQGLQFLIQYYNGEERAKGNILERFSAQQFPDLHSELNLSSLELGDSALYFCASSGSREETQYFGPGTRLLVL.

The chain has TRBV10-1 and TRBJ2-3; maybe TRBD2 (6 bases). V lost 11 bases and J 3 bases, leaving 21 bases between the germline ends. The CDR3 extends over 15 amino acids. CDR1 and CDR2 from the germline V gene are WNHNN and SYGVQD (reference sequence). CDR3 sequence: CAPGAGSGFTDTQYF. The DNA of the CDR3 is TGCGCCCCCGGGGCGGGGAGTGGGTTTACAGATACGCAGTATTTT.

This clone was picked up a small number of times. At one boundary the junction diverges from the germline segment, which might be a read error. This chain connects TRBV5-4 to TRBJ1-1; tentative D call: TRBD1 (6 bases). This CDR3 is built from 13 residues. Germline lookup yields CDR1 SGHNT and CDR2 YYREEE (reference sequence). The DNA of the CDR3 is TGTGCCAGCAGCCCGAGGACAGCCGGACCTGATGTCTTT. It yields the protein CASSPRTAGPDVF.

This clone occurred once. This chain joins TRBV29-1 and TRBJ1-1; TRBD1 aligns across 9 bases. V gave up 2 bases and J gave up 3 bases; unmatched junction bases: 4. This CDR3 is built from 14 residues. Germline V CDR1 and CDR2: SQVTM, ANQGSEA. CDR3 DNA: TGCAGCGTTGAATCGGGACAGGGAGACACTGAAGCTTTCTTT. This gives the protein CSVESGQGDTEAFF.

The chain joins TRBV20-1 to TRBJ1-5; D gene uncertain. CDR1 and CDR2 from the germline V gene are DFQATT and SNEGSKA (reference sequence). V was shortened by 4 bases and J by 8 bases, with 3 bases between the two germline ends. CDR3 length: 9 residues. DNA of the CDR3: TGCAGTGCTACTAAGCCCCAGCATTTT. The encoded protein is CSATKPQHF.

V usage is TRBV7-2 and J usage is TRBJ2-1; 7 positions match TRBD2. The CDR3 runs to 17 residues. Trimming removed 2 bases from V and 4 bases from J; junction bases left unmatched: 11. Germline V gives CDR1 SGHTA, CDR2 FQGNSA. The CDR3 loop reads CASSLLGMGGLYNEQFF. The CDR3 nucleotides read TGTGCCAGCAGCTTACTGGGGATGGGGGGACTATACAATGAGCAGTTCTTC.

The chain combines TRBV2 with TRBJ2-7; TRBD2 agrees at 16 bases. This CDR3 is 17 amino acids long. From germline, CDR1 is SNHLY and CDR2 FYNNEI. J was trimmed by 5 bases and V by 5 bases; bases with no gene match: 9. The CDR3 is CASSKGLAGGPLHEQYF. Written as DNA, the CDR3 is TGTGCCAGCAGTAAGGGACTAGCGGGAGGGCCCCTGCACGAGCAGTACTTC.

The rearrangement uses TRBV5-1 and TRBJ2-3; 9 nucleotides match TRBD2. J gave up 3 bases and V 7 bases, and 3 bases lay outside the gene matches. Per germline, CDR1 SGHRS and CDR2 YFSETQ. The CDR3 consists of 13 residues. The CDR3 nucleotides read TGCGCCAGCGGGCGGGGGGGAACAGATACGCAGTATTTT. It encodes CASGRGGTDTQYF. The full variable domain, with the rest looked up from reference TRBV5-1 and TRBJ2-3, is KAGVTQTPRYLIKTRGQQVTLSCSPISGHRSVSWYQQTPGQGLQFLFEYFSETQRNKGNFPGRFSGRQFSNSRSEMNVSTLELGDSALYLCASGRGGTDTQYFGPGTRLTVL.

The genes are TRBV18 and TRBJ1-3, with TRBD1 identical over 8 bases. Losses at the gene ends were 5 bases for V and 3 bases for J; bases not matched to a gene: 18. The CDR3 length is 19 residues. In germline, CDR1 is KGHSH, CDR2 LQKENI. The CDR3 loop reads CASSSNAPMTGVVGNTIYF. CDR3 coding DNA: TGTGCCAGCTCATCCAACGCACCGATGACAGGGGTCGTTGGAAACACCATATATTTT. The full variable domain, its missing parts supplied by reference TRBV18 and TRBJ1-3, is NAGVMQNPRHLVRRRGQEARLRCSPMKGHSHVYWYRQLPEEGLKFMVYLQKENIIDESGMPKERFSAEFPKEGPSILRIQQVVRGDSAAYFCASSSNAPMTGVVGNTIYFGEGSWLTVV.

This clone was seen more than once but under ten times. The chain recombines TRBV5-8 with TRBJ2-7; 9 nucleotides agree with TRBD2. Germline CDR1 reads SGHTS; CDR2 reads YDEGEE. J was trimmed by 1 base and V by 1 base; bases with no gene match: 6. The CDR3 sequence is 16 residues long. CDR3 amino acids: CASSLRTSAKSYEQYF. The CDR3 DNA sequence: TGTGCCAGCAGCTTGAGGACTAGCGCAAAATCCTACGAGCAGTACTTC. Full variable domain (remainder filled in from reference TRBV5-8 and TRBJ2-7): EAGVTQSPTHLIKTRGQQATLRCSPISGHTSVYWYQQALGLGLQFLLWYDEGEERNRGNFPPRFSGRQFPNYSSELNVNALELEDSALYLCASSLRTSAKSYEQYFGPGTRLTVT.

The V gene is TRBV18, the J gene TRBJ1-5; D gene uncertain. Trimming left V 4 bases short and J 5 bases short, with 9 bases between. Germline values: CDR1 KGHSH, CDR2 LQKENI. This CDR3 has 13 amino acids. CDR3 loop: CASSLGRYQPQHF. Here the CDR3 DNA reads TGTGCCAGCTCACTTGGGCGCTATCAGCCCCAGCATTTT. The full variable domain, its missing parts supplied by reference TRBV18 and TRBJ1-5, is NAGVMQNPRHLVRRRGQEARLRCSPMKGHSHVYWYRQLPEEGLKFMVYLQKENIIDESGMPKERFSAEFPKEGPSILRIQQVVRGDSAAYFCASSLGRYQPQHFGDGTRLSIL.

About this clone: The missing conserved phenylalanine or tryptophan at the end of this CDR3 makes a read error likely. V is TRBV5-6 and J is TRBJ2-7; D call uncertain. V shed 4 bases and J shed 0 bases, with 5 bases lying between them. The CDR3 extends over 12 amino acids. The germline V gene encodes CDR1 SGHDT and CDR2 YYEEEE. In DNA, the CDR3 is TGTGCCAGCAGCGTCGACTCCTACGAGCAGTACTCC. Protein product: CASSVDSYEQYS.

In its sample, this clone was seen a few times. V gene TRBV5-1 combines with J gene TRBJ1-2; 8 bases agree with TRBD1. Germline V CDR1 and CDR2: SGHRS, YFSETQ. Trimming removed 0 bases from V and 7 bases from J; junction bases left unmatched: 11. The CDR3 runs 16 residues. The CDR3 here is CASSLAGGRGQGGYTF. The CDR3 DNA reads TGCGCCAGCAGCTTGGCCGGTGGCAGGGGGCAAGGTGGCTACACCTTC.

The chain recombines TRBV7-2 with TRBJ2-1; TRBD1 might be the D (7 bases). Trimming removed 5 bases from V and 7 bases from J, with 15 bases in between. The CDR3 contains 14 residues. Germline CDR1 SGHTA, CDR2 FQGNSA. This CDR3 is CASSVTPGGNEQFF. CDR3 in DNA: TGTGCCAGCAGCGTAACGCCAGGGGGGAATGAGCAGTTCTTC.

The rearrangement links TRBV16 to TRBJ2-2; 8 nucleotides agree with TRBD2. Germline CDR1 and CDR2: KGHSY and FQNENV. V shed 1 base, J shed 4 bases, and the junction held 2 bases outside the gene matches. CDR3 length: 15 amino acids. The CDR3 sequence is CASSQFSGATGELFF. The CDR3 DNA sequence: TGTGCCAGCAGCCAATTTAGCGGGGCCACCGGGGAGCTGTTTTTT.

The table lists this clone with a few counts. CDR3 DNA sequence: TGCGCCAGCAGCTGGGACTTGCAAGAGACCCAGTACTTC. Translating gives CASSWDLQETQYF. The chain couples TRBV5-1 to TRBJ2-5, with D tentatively TRBD2 (6 bases). From germline, CDR1 is SGHRS and CDR2 YFSETQ. There are 13 residues in the CDR3. Deletions cut 3 bases from V and 2 bases from J, with 8 bases between.

The V call is TRBV7-9, the J call TRBJ2-3; 9 bases agree with TRBD2. This CDR3 spans 14 amino acids. The V gene end was trimmed by 1 base and the J gene end by 7 bases; junction bases not matched to a gene: 3. Germline V CDR1 and CDR2: SEHNR, FQNEAQ (reference sequence). The chain's CDR3 is CASSLGLAGNTQYF. In DNA, the CDR3 is TGTGCCAGCAGCTTAGGTCTAGCGGGGAATACGCAGTATTTT.

This sequence joins TRBV18 and TRBJ2-4; D not resolved. Trimming removed 3 bases at V and 0 bases at J, with 9 bases between. From germline, CDR1 is KGHSH and CDR2 LQKENI. This CDR3 spans 15 amino acids. The CDR3 DNA follows: TGTGCCAGCTCACCGGTGCGACTAGCCAAAAACATTCAGTACTTC. The encoded protein is CASSPVRLAKNIQYF.

The V call is TRBV19, the J call TRBJ1-2, with 7 bases aligning to TRBD1. The V gene's germline CDR1 is LNHDA and CDR2 SQIVND (reference sequence). The CDR3 covers 17 residues. After removal of 7 bases from V and 0 bases from J, the junction contained 14 bases not matched to a gene. In DNA form, the CDR3 reads TGTGCCAGTACGACTGGGACAGTACTCCACACTAACTATGGCTACACCTTC. Encoded protein: CASTTGTVLHTNYGYTF.

The chain is built from TRBV6-5 and TRBJ2-2; maybe TRBD2 (7 bases). CDR3 length equals 14 residues. Between the trimmed V and J ends, which lost 7 bases and 7 bases, there was a span of 16 bases. From germline, CDR1 is MNHEY and CDR2 SVGAGI. The CDR3 DNA reads as TGTGCCAGCACCGAGGGGGGGCCTTTCGGGGAGCTGTTTTTT. It translates to CASTEGGPFGELFF.

The chain recombines TRBV7-9 with TRBJ2-1, with 12 bases lining up with TRBD2. Germline CDR1 SEHNR, CDR2 FQNEAQ (reference sequence). The ends lost 5 bases at V and 0 bases at J; junction bases unmatched: 5. This CDR3 is 17 amino acids long. CDR3 region: CASSPGLAGSSYNEQFF. The CDR3, as DNA: TGTGCCAGCAGCCCCGGACTAGCGGGGAGCTCCTACAATGAGCAGTTCTTC.

The chain's CDR3 is CASSLRRQVNYGYTF. CDR3 nucleotide sequence: TGTGCCAGCAGCTTACGAAGACAGGTTAACTATGGCTACACCTTC. The genes are TRBV7-2 and TRBJ1-2, with D tentatively TRBD1 (6 bases). Germline values: CDR1 SGHTA, CDR2 FQGNSA. Trimming took off 2 bases at V and 1 base at J, with 11 bases between the two ends. The CDR3 is 15 amino acids.

V and J are TRBV9 and TRBJ2-1, with 12 bases identical to TRBD2. Germline V gives CDR1 SGDLS, CDR2 YYNGEE. This CDR3 spans 15 amino acids. Trimming cost V 3 bases and J 5 bases; bases outside gene matches: 3. CDR3 amino acids: CASSASGRADNEQFF. The CDR3 DNA reads TGTGCCAGCAGCGCTAGCGGGAGGGCCGACAATGAGCAGTTCTTC.

This clone was recorded a few times. The chain employs TRBV23-1 and TRBJ2-2, with a weak D call TRBD1 (5 bases). TRBV23-1 qualifies as an ORF whose function is uncertain. Trimming shortened V by 4 bases and J by 1 base, and 16 bases separated the two germline ends. This CDR3 comprises 17 residues. The CDR3 sequence is CASSRENERGNTGELFF. DNA for the CDR3: TGCGCCAGCAGTCGGGAAAACGAAAGGGGGAACACCGGGGAGCTGTTTTTT.

V and J are TRBV11-3 and TRBJ2-1; 7 bases fit TRBD2. The germline CDR1 and CDR2 sequences are SGHNT and YENEEA. CDR3 length: 14 amino acids. Trimming took 1 base from V and 7 from J; bases not matched to a gene: 4. The CDR3 bases are TGTGCCAGCAGCTTAGGACTAGCTTGGAATGAGCAGTTCTTC. As protein: CASSLGLAWNEQFF. Full variable domain (remainder filled in from reference TRBV11-3 and TRBJ2-1): EAGVVQSPRYKIIEKKQPVAFWCNPISGHNTLYWYLQNLGQGPELLIRYENEEAVDDSQLPKDRFSAERLKGVDSTLKIQPAELGDSAVYLCASSLGLAWNEQFFGPGTRLTVL.

The CDR3 nucleotides read TGTGCCAATCTATTAGACAGACAAGAGACCCAGTACTTC. Protein: CANLLDRQETQYF. V and J are TRBV5-6 and TRBJ2-5; a weak D match, TRBD1 (5 bases). Looked up from germline, CDR1 is SGHDT and CDR2 is YYEEEE. The CDR3 has 13 residues. The V end was cut by 9 bases, the J end by 2 bases, with 14 bases between.